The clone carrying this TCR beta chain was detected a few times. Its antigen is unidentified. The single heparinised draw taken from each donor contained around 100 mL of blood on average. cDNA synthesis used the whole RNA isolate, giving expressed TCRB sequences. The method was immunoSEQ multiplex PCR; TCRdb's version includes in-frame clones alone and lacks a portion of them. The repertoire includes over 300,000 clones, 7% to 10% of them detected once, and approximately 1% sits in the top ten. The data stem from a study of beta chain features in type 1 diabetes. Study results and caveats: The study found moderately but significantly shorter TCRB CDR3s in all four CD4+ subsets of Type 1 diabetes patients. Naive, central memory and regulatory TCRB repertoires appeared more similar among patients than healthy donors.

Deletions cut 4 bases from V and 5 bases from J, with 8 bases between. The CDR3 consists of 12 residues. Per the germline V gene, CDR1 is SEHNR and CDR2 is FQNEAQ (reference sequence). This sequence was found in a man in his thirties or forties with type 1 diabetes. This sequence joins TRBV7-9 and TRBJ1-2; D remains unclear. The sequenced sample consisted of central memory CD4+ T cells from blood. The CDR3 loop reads CASSSEMYGYTF. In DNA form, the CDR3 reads TGTGCCAGCAGCTCCGAAATGTATGGCTACACCTTC. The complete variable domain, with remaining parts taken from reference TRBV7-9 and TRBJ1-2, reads DTGVSQNPRHKITKRGQNVTFRCDPISEHNRLYWYRQTLGQGPEFLTYFQNEAQLEKSRLLSDRFSAERPKGSFSTLEIQRTEQGDSAMYLCASSSEMYGYTFGSGTRLTVV.